The 9 T cell receptor beta chains below come from one sample, sequenced in a study of cytomegalovirus exposure and HLA in healthy donors. The primer mix had 60 Vbeta and 13 Jbeta primers. Profiled with immunoSEQ multiplex PCR; TCRdb holds only in-frame clones, not every one. The sample lists 200,000 or so clones; approximately 82% were seen once. What was sequenced was PBMCs. These receptors all come from a woman between 18 and 29 years old in good health and CMV-seropositive.

The CDR3 coding sequence is TGTGCCAGCAGCGCCTACGGCGGGGAGCTGTTTTTT. Translated, it gives CASSAYGGELFF. The rearrangement joins TRBV9 to TRBJ2-2, with D uncertain. CDR3 length: 12 amino acids. CDR1 is SGDLS, CDR2 YYNGEE, per germline. Between the trimmed V and J ends, which lost 3 bases and 7 bases, there was a span of 7 bases.

The chain couples TRBV5-4 to TRBJ2-1, with 13 positions matching TRBD2. The germline V gene has CDR1 SGHNT and CDR2 YYREEE (reference sequence). The CDR3 spans 19 residues. After removal of 4 bases from V and 0 bases from J, the junction contained 10 bases not matched to a gene. The CDR3 loop is CASSRGLAGEYSSYNEQFF. CDR3 in DNA: TGTGCCAGCAGCCGCGGACTAGCGGGGGAGTATAGCTCCTACAATGAGCAGTTCTTC.

The chain uses TRBV7-3 and TRBJ2-3; a possible D gene is TRBD2 (5 bases). Germline CDR1 reads SGHTA; CDR2 reads FQGTGA. The CDR3 runs 14 residues. The V gene lost 9 bases and the J gene lost 6 bases, with 19 bases spanning the gap. CDR3 in DNA: TGTGCCAGTTCAGACGCAGGAGGCGTGGATACGCAGTATTTT. Translation: CASSDAGGVDTQYF.

This clone came up a few times. The chain links TRBV7-8 to TRBJ2-3; 7 bases match TRBD2. Germline assignment: CDR1 SGHVS and CDR2 FQNEAQ. Germline trimming cut 7 bases from V and 2 bases from J; bases unmatched to any gene: 9. The CDR3 extends over 15 amino acids. The CDR3 DNA is TGTGCCAGCAACATCCAACTAGCGCCCACAGATACGCAGTATTTT. Residues: CASNIQLAPTDTQYF.

The genes are TRBV5-4 and TRBJ2-7, with D unresolved. Deletions cut 1 base from V and 1 base from J, with 6 bases between. Germline assignment: CDR1 SGHNT and CDR2 YYREEE (reference sequence). The CDR3 extends over 13 amino acids. The CDR3 DNA is TGTGCCAGCAGCTTGAGAGGATCCTACGAGCAGTACGTC. Protein sequence: CASSLRGSYEQYV.

Here the CDR3 reads CASSPSGRTDTQYF. DNA for the CDR3: TGTGCCAGCAGCCCCTCTGGGAGGACAGATACGCAGTATTTT. The chain couples TRBV7-3 to TRBJ2-3, with D possibly matching TRBD2 (6 bases). The CDR3 runs 14 residues. Deletions cut 5 bases from V and 3 bases from J, with 12 bases between. Germline V gene sequence: CDR1 SGHTA, CDR2 FQGTGA.

This rearrangement joins TRBV4-2 to TRBJ2-3, with 10 bases matching TRBD2. With 1 base clipped from V and 4 bases from J, the junction kept 11 bases outside the gene matches. The CDR3 contains 18 residues. Germline V gene data show CDR1 as LGHNA and CDR2 as YNFKEQ. The CDR3 sequence is CASSQVLVAGGSADTQYF. In DNA, the CDR3 is TGTGCCAGCAGCCAAGTCTTAGTAGCGGGGGGTAGTGCAGATACGCAGTATTTT.

The chain combines TRBV15 with TRBJ2-7; TRBD2 matches 9 bases. This CDR3 spans 14 amino acids. The germline gives CDR1 LNHNV, CDR2 YYDKDF (reference sequence). J gave up 2 bases and V 3 bases, and 2 bases lay outside the gene matches. In DNA form, the CDR3 reads TGTGCCACCAGCAGGACTAGCGGACCCTACGAGCAGTACTTC. As protein: CATSRTSGPYEQYF. The full variable domain, its missing parts supplied by reference TRBV15 and TRBJ2-7, is DAMVIQNPRYQVTQFGKPVTLSCSQTLNHNVMYWYQQKSSQAPKLLFHYYDKDFNNEADTPDNFQSRRPNTSFCFLDIRSPGLGDTAMYLCATSRTSGPYEQYFGPGTRLTVT.

The gene calls are TRBV30 and TRBJ2-7; TRBD1 aligns across 8 bases. This CDR3 region has 14 residues. V was pared by 2 bases and J by 5 bases, with 8 bases of the junction left unmatched. CDR1 and CDR2 from the germline V gene are GTSNPN and SVGIG (reference sequence). The CDR3 DNA is TGTGCCTGGAGTCCCACAGGGGGTCAAAACGAGCAGTACTTC. Translating it yields CAWSPTGGQNEQYF.